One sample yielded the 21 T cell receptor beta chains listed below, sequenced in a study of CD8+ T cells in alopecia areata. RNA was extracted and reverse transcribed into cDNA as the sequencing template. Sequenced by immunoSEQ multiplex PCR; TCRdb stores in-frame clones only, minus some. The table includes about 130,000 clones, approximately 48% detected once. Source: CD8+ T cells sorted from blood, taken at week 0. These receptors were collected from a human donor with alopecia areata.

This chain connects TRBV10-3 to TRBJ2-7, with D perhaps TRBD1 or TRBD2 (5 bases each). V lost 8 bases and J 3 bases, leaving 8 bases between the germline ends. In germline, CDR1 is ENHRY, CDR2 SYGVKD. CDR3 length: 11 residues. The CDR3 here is CAIGDGYEQYF. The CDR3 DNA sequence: TGTGCCATCGGGGACGGCTACGAGCAGTACTTC.

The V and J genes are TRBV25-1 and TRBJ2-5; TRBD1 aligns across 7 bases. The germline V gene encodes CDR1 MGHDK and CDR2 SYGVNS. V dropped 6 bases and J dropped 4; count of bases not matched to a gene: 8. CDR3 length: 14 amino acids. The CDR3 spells CASSKTGARETQYF. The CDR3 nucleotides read TGTGCCAGCAGCAAAACAGGGGCCCGAGAGACCCAGTACTTC.

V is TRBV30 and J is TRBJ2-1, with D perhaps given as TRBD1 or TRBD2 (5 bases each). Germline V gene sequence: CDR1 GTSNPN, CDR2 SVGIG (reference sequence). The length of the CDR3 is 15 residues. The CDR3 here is CASQGGFSSYNEQFF. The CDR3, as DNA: TGTGCAAGTCAGGGCGGGTTTAGCTCCTACAATGAGCAGTTCTTC.

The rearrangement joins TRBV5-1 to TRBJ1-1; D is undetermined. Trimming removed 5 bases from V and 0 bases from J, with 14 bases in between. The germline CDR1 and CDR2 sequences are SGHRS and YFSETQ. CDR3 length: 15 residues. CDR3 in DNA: TGCGCCAGCAGTTTAGGACCGGACTTGAACACTGAAGCTTTCTTT. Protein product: CASSLGPDLNTEAFF.

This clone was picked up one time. CDR3 bases: TGTGCCAGCAGTTTATCGTACCCGGCGCCCCCCGCTTTCTTT. Residues: CASSLSYPAPPAFF. The rearrangement uses TRBV27 and TRBJ1-1; D not certain. The CDR3 is 14 amino acids. CDR1 MNHEY and CDR2 SMNVEV come from the germline V gene (reference sequence). V lost 0 bases and J lost 11, with 16 bases in between.

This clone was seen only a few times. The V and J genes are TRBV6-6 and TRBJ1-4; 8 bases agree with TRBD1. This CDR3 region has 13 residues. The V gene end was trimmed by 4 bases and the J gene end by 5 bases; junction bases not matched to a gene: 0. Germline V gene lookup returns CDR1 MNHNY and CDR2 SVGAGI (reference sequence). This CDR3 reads CASSWTGNEKLFF. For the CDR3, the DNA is TGTGCCAGCAGTTGGACAGGGAATGAAAAACTGTTTTTT.

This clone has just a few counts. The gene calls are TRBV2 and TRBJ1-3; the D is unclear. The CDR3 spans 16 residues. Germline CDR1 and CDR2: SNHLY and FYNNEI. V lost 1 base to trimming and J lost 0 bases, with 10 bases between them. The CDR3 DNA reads TGTGCCAGCAGTGAAGAGAGGGCTTACTCTGGAAACACCATATATTTT. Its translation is CASSEERAYSGNTIYF.

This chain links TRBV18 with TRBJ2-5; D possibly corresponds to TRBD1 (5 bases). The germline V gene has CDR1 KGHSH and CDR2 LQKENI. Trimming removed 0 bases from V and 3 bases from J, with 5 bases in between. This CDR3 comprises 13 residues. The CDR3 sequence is CASSPPGEETQYF. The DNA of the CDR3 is TGTGCCAGCTCACCACCAGGGGAAGAGACCCAGTACTTC. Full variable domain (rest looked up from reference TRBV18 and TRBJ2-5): NAGVMQNPRHLVRRRGQEARLRCSPMKGHSHVYWYRQLPEEGLKFMVYLQKENIIDESGMPKERFSAEFPKEGPSILRIQQVVRGDSAAYFCASSPPGEETQYFGPGTRLLVL.

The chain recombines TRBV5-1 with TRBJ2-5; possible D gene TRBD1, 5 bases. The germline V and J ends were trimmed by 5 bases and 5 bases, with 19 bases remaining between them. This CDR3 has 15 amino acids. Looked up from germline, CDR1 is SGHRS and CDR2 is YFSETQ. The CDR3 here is CASSFQGDFLETQYF. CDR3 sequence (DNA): TGCGCCAGCAGTTTCCAGGGTGACTTTTTGGAGACCCAGTACTTC.

The CDR3 nucleotides are TGCAGTGCTAGAGTAAATGAGCAGTTCTTC. Amino acid sequence: CSARVNEQFF. The genes are TRBV20-1 and TRBJ2-1; D call uncertain. This CDR3 is 10 amino acids long. CDR1 and CDR2 (germline): DFQATT, SNEGSKA (reference sequence). V dropped 1 base and J dropped 7 bases, with 2 bases sitting between them.

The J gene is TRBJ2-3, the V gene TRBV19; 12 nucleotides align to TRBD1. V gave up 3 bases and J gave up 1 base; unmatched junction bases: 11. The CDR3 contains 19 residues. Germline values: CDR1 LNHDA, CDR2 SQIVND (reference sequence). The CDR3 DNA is TGTGCCAGTAGTATCGACCGGGACAGGGGGCTCCACCGCACAGATACGCAGTATTTT. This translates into CASSIDRDRGLHRTDTQYF.

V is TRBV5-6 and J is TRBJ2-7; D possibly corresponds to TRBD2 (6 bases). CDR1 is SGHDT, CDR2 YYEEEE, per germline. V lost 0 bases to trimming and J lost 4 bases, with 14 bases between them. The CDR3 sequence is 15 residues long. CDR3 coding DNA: TGTGCCAGCAGCTTGGAATCGGCGGGGCTGTACGAGCAGTACTTC. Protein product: CASSLESAGLYEQYF.

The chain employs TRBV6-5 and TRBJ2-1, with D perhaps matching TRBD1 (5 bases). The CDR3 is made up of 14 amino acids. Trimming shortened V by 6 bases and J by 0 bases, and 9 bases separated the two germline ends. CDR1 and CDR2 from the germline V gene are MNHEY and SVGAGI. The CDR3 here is CASSQDSSYNEQFF. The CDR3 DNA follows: TGTGCCAGCAGCCAAGACAGCTCCTACAATGAGCAGTTCTTC.

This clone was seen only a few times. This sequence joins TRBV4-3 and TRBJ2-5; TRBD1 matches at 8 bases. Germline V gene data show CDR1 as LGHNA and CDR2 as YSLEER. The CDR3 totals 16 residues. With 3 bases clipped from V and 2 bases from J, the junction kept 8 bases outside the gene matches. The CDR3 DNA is TGCGCCAGCAGCCACGGCGACAGGGGCGAACAAGAGACCCAGTACTTC. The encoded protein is CASSHGDRGEQETQYF.

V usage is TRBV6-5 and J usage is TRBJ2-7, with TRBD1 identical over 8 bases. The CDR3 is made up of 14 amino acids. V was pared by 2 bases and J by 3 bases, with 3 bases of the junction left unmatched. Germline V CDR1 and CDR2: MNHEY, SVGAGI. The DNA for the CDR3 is TGTGCCAGCAGTTACAGGGACAGGATCTACGAGCAGTACTTC. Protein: CASSYRDRIYEQYF.

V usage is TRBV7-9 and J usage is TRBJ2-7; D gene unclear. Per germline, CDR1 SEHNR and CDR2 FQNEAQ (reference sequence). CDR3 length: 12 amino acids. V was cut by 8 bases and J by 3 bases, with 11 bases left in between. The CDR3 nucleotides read TGTGCCAGCTCCCAGCGAGGCTACGAGCAGTACTTC. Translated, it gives CASSQRGYEQYF.

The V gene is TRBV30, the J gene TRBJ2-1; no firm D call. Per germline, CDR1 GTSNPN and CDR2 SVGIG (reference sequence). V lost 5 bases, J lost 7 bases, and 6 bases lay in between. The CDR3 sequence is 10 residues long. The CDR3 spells CAWRRNEQFF. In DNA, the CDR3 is TGTGCCTGGCGGCGGAATGAGCAGTTCTTC.

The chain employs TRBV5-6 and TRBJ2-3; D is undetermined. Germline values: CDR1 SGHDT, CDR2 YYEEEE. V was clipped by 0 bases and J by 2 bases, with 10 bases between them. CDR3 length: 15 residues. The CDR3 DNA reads TGTGCCAGCAGCTTGGGCGCTGGTCTCACAGATACGCAGTATTTT. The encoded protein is CASSLGAGLTDTQYF.

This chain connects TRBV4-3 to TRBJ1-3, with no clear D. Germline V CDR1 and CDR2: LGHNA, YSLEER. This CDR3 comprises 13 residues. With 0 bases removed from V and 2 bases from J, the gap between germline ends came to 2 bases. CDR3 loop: CASSQDAGNTIYF. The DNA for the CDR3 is TGCGCCAGCAGCCAAGACGCTGGAAACACCATATATTTT.

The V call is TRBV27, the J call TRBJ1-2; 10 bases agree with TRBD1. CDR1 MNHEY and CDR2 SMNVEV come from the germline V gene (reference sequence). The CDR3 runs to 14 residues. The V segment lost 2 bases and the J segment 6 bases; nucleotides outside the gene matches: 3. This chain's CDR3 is CASSLVGTGDGYTF. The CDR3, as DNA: TGTGCCAGCAGTTTAGTAGGGACAGGGGATGGCTACACCTTC.

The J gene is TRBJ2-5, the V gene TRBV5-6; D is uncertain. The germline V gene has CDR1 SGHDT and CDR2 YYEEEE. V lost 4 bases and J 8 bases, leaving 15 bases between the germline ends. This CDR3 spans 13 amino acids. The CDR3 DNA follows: TGTGCCAGCAGCCCCGAAATAGGTGAAACCCAGTACTTC. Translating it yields CASSPEIGETQYF.